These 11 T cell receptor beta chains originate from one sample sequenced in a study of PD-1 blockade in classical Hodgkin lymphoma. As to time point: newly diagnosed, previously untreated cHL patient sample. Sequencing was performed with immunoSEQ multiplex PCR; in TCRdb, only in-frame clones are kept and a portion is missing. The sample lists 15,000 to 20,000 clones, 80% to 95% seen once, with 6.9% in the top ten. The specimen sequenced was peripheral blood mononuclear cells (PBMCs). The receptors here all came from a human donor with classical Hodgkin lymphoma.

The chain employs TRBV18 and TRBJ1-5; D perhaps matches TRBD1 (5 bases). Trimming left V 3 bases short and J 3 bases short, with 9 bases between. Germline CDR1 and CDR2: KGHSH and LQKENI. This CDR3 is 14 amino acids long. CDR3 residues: CASSPGGDNQPQHF. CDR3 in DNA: TGTGCCAGCTCACCCGGGGGTGACAATCAGCCCCAGCATTTT. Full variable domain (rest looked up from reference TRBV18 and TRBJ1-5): NAGVMQNPRHLVRRRGQEARLRCSPMKGHSHVYWYRQLPEEGLKFMVYLQKENIIDESGMPKERFSAEFPKEGPSILRIQQVVRGDSAAYFCASSPGGDNQPQHFGDGTRLSIL.

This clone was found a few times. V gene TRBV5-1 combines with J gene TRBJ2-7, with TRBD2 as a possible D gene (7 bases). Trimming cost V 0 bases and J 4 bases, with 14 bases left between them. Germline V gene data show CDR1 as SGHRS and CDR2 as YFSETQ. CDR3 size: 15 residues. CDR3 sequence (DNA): TGCGCCAGCAGCTTGGTTTCCAGGGGAGGGTACGAGCAGTACTTC. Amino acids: CASSLVSRGGYEQYF.

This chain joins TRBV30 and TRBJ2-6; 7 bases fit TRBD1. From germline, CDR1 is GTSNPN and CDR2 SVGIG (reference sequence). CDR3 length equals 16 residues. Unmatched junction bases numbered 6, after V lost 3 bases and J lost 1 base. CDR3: CAWSARGRSGANVLTF. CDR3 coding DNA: TGTGCCTGGAGCGCAAGGGGGCGGTCTGGGGCCAACGTCCTGACTTTC.

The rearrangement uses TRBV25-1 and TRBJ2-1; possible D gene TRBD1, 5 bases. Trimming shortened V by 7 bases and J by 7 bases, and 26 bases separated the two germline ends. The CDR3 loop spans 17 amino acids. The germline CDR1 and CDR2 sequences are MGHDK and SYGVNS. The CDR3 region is CASILTQGEPVSNEQFF. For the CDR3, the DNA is TGTGCCAGCATCTTGACTCAGGGCGAGCCAGTATCGAATGAGCAGTTCTTC.

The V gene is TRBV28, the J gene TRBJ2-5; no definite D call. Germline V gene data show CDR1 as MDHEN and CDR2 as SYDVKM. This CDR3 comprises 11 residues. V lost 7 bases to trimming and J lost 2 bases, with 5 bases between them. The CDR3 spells CASTRQETQYF. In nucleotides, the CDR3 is TGTGCCAGCACCCGGCAAGAGACCCAGTACTTC. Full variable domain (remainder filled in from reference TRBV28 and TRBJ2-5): DVKVTQSSRYLVKRTGEKVFLECVQDMDHENMFWYRQDPGLGLRLIYFSYDVKMKEKGDIPEGYSVSREKKERFSLILESASTNQTSMYLCASTRQETQYFGPGTRLLVL.

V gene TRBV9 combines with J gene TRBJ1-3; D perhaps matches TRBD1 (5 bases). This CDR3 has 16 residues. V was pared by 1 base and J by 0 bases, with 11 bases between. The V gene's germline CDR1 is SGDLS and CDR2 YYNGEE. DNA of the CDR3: TGTGCCAGCAGCGTACTAGACAGCTACTCTGGAAACACCATATATTTT. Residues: CASSVLDSYSGNTIYF.

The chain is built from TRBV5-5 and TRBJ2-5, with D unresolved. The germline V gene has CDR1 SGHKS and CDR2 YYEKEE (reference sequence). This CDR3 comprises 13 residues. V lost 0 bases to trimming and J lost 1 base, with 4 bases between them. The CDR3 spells CASSLGTQETQYF. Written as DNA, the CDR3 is TGTGCCAGCAGCTTGGGGACCCAAGAGACCCAGTACTTC. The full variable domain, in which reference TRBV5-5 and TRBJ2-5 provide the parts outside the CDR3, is DAGVTQSPTHLIKTRGQQVTLRCSPISGHKSVSWYQQVLGQGPQFIFQYYEKEERGRGNFPDRFSARQFPNYSSELNVNALLLGDSALYLCASSLGTQETQYFGPGTRLLVL.

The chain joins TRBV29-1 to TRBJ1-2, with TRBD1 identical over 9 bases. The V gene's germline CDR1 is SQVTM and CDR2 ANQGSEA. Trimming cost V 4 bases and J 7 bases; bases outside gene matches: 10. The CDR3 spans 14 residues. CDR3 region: CSVAGVQGAGGYTF. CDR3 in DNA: TGCAGCGTTGCGGGCGTACAGGGGGCTGGTGGCTACACCTTC. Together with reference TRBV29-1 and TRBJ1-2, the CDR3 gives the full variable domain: SAVISQKPSRDICQRGTSLTIQCQVDSQVTMMFWYRQQPGQSLTLIATANQGSEATYESGFVIDKFPISRPNLTFSTLTVSNMSPEDSSIYLCSVAGVQGAGGYTFGSGTRLTVV.

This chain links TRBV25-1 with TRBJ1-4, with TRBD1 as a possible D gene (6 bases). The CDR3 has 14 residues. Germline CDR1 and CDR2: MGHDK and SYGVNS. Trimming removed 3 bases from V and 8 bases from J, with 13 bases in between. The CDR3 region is CASSEAGAAEKLFF. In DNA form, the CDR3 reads TGTGCCAGCAGTGAGGCAGGGGCGGCCGAAAAACTGTTTTTT.

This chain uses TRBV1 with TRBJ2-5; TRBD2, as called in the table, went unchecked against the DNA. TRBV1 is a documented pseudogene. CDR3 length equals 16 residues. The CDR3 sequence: CTSSQDRAPAGETQYF. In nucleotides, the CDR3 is TGCACCAGCAGCCAAGATCGGGCGCCCGCGGGTGAGACCCAGTACTTC.

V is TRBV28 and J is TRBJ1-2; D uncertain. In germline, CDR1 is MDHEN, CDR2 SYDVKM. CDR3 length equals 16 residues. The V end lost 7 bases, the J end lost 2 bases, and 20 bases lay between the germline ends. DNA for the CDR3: TGTGCCAGCACTATGTCAGGTCAAGCACCCAACTATGGCTACACCTTC. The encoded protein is CASTMSGQAPNYGYTF.